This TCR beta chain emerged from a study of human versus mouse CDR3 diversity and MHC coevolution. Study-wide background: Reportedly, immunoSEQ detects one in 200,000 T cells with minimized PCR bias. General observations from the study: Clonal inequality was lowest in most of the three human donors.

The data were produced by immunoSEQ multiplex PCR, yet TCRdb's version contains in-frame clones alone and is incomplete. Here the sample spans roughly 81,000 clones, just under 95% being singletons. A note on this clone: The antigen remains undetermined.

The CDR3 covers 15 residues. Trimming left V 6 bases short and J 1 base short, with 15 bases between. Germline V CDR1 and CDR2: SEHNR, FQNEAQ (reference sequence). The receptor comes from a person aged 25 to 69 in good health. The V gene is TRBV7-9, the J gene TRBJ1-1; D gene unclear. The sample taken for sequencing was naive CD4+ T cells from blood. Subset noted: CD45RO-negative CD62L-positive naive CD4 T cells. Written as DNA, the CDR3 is TGTGCCAGCAGTCGAGGAGTGGGTGCGAACACTGAAGCTTTCTTT. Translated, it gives CASSRGVGANTEAFF.